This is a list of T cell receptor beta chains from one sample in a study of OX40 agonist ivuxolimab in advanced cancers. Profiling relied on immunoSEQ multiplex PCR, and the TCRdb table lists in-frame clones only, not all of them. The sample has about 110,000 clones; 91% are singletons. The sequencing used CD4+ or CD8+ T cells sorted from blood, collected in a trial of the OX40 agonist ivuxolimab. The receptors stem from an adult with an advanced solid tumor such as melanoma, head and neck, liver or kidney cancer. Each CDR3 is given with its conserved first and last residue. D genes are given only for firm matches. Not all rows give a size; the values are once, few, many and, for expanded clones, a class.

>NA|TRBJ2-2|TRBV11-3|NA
TGTGCCAGCAGCTTAGAGGACACCGGGGAGCTGTTTTTT
CASSLEDTGELFF
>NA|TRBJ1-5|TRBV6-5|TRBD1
TGTGCCAGCAGAGCCGGGACAGGGGCATCTCAGCCCCAGCATTTT
CASRAGTGASQPQHF
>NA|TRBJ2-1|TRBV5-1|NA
TGCGCCAGCAGCTTTGGGGGTACTAGCTCCTACAATGAGCAGTTCTTC
CASSFGGTSSYNEQFF
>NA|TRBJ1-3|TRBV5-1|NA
TGCGCCAGCAGCCTCGACAGAGGATTTGGAAACACCATATATTTT
CASSLDRGFGNTIYF
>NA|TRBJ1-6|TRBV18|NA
TGTGCCAGCTCACCTCGCCAGGGTCAAGCTTCACCCCTCCACTTT
CASSPRQGQASPLHF
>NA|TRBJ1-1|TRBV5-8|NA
TGTGCCAGCAGGTCTACAGTTAACACTGAAGCTTTCTTT
CASRSTVNTEAFF
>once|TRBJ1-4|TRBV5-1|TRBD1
TGCGCCAGCAGCTTCGGCCAGGGGGATGGTGAAAAACTGTTTTTT
CASSFGQGDGEKLFF
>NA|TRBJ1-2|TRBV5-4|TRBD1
TGTGCCAGCAAATGGACAGGGGGTTGGGGCTACACCTTC
CASKWTGGWGYTF
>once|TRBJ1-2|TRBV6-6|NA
TGTGCCAGCAGTCCCCCCGGGACGGTTAACTATGGCTACACCTTC
CASSPPGTVNYGYTF
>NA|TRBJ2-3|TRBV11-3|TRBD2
TGTGCCAGCAGCATCCACCTAAGCGGGGAAGGAGATACGCAGTATTTT
CASSIHLSGEGDTQYF
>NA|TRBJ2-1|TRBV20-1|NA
TGCAGTGCCCAGGGCGGCAATGAGCAGTTCTTC
CSAQGGNEQFF
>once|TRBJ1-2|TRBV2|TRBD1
TGTGCCAGCAGTGTGGGACAGGGCAGCGGCTACACCTTC
CASSVGQGSGYTF
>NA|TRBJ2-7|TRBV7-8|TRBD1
TGTGCCAGCAGCCCGTACAGGGGGTTGCCCTACGAGCAGTACTTC
CASSPYRGLPYEQYF
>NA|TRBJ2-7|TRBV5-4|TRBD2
TGTGCCAGCAGCGGGGCCGGGGGGATCAACGAGCAGTACTTC
CASSGAGGINEQYF
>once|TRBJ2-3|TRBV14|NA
TGTGCCAGCAGCCAAAATCTTCCCTTCATAGATACGCAGTATTTT
CASSQNLPFIDTQYF
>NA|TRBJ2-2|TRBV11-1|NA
TGTGCCAGCAGCTCTCCCGGGGAGCTGTTTTTT
CASSSPGELFF
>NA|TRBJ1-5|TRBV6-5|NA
TGTGCCAGCAGGCCCCGTGGGGCTCATTTCGCAGCCCAGCATTTT
CASRPRGAHFAAQHF
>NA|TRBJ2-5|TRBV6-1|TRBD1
TGTGCCAGCGACAGGGGGATGGAGACCCAGTACTTC
CASDRGMETQYF
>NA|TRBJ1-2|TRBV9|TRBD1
TGTGCCAGCAGCGTAGGGGGACAGGGGATGGATGGCTACACCTTC
CASSVGGQGMDGYTF
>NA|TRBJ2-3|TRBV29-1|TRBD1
TGCAGCGTTTGGGGACAGGGGGCGAATACGCAGTATTTT
CSVWGQGANTQYF
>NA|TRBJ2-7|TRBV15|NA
TGTGCCACCAGCAGAGACCCCCGGGGCTACGAGCAGTACTTC
CATSRDPRGYEQYF
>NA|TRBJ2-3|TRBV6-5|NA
TGTGCCAGCAGTTACGGCGACGGCAGCACAGATACGCAGTATTTT
CASSYGDGSTDTQYF
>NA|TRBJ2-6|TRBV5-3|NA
TGTGCCAGAAGCTTGCCCCAGGCAGGGGCCCACTCTGGGGCCAACGTCCTGACTTTC
CARSLPQAGAHSGANVLTF
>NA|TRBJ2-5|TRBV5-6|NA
TGTGCCAGCAGCTTGAAAACGGGGTTGGAGACCCAGTACTTC
CASSLKTGLETQYF
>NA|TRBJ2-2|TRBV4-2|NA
TGTGCCAGCAGCCAAGATAACGGCGGGTCGAACACCGGGGAGCTGTTTTTT
CASSQDNGGSNTGELFF
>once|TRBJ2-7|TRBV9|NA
TGTGCCAGCAGCGGACCAGACCGCTACGAGCAGTACTTC
CASSGPDRYEQYF
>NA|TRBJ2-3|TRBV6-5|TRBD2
TGTGCCAGCAGTTTTAAGCGGGGGGGCCACACAGATACGCAGTATTTT
CASSFKRGGHTDTQYF
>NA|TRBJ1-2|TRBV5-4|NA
TGTGCCAGCAGCCCCAAACAGACTTATGGCTACACCTTC
CASSPKQTYGYTF
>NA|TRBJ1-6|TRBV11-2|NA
TGTGCCAGCAGCTTGAGGCAGGGAAATAATTCACCCCTCCACTTT
CASSLRQGNNSPLHF
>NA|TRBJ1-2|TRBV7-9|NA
TGTGCCAGCAGCTTGACCGGGACCCCGGGGGGCTACACCTTC
CASSLTGTPGGYTF
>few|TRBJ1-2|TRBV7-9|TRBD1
TGTGCCAGCAGCGACCTAGGGGGCAGTGACTATGGCTACACCTTC
CASSDLGGSDYGYTF
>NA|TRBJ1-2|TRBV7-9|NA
TGTGCCAGCAGCTTAGAGGGCGGCTATGGCTACACCTTC
CASSLEGGYGYTF
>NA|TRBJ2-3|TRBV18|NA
TGTGCCAGCTCGCCCGCCCGGGACACAGATACGCAGTATTTT
CASSPARDTDTQYF
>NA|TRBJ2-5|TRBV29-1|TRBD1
TGCAGCGTTGCCCAATGGACAGGCCAAGAGACCCAGTACTTC
CSVAQWTGQETQYF
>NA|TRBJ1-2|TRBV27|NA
TGTGCCAGCAGTCCCTCGGTCGGGCCTGGCTACACCTTC
CASSPSVGPGYTF
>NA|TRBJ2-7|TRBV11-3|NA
TGTGCCAGCAGCTCGGGGACACACTCCTACGAGCAGTACTTC
CASSSGTHSYEQYF
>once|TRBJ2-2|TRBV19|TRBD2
TGTGCCAGTAGTTCGGCGGGGGACACCGGGGAGCTGTTTTTT
CASSSAGDTGELFF
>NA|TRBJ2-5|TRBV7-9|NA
TGTGCCAGCAGCCCGGGACGGACGAAGGAGACCCAGTACTTC
CASSPGRTKETQYF
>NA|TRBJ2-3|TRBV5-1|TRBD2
TGCGCCAGCAGCTCCGGACTAGCGGGGGACACAGATACGCAGTATTTT
CASSSGLAGDTDTQYF
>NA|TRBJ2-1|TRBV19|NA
TGTGCCAGTAGTATAGCCCATTACCGCAGCAATGAGCAGTTCTTC
CASSIAHYRSNEQFF
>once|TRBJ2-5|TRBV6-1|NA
TGTGCCAGCAGAATGGCAGATAAAGAGACCCAGTACTTC
CASRMADKETQYF
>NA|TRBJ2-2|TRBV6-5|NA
TGTGCCAGCAGTTTGGTCGGGACTACCGGGGAGCTGTTTTTT
CASSLVGTTGELFF
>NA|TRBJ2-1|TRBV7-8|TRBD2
TGTGCCAGCAGCTTGGGACTAGCGGGGTCCCATGAGCAGTTCTTC
CASSLGLAGSHEQFF
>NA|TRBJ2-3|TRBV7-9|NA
TGTGCCAGCAGCTTAGCCCCTCCCGGGACCCAAAATCGCGATACGCAGTATTTT
CASSLAPPGTQNRDTQYF
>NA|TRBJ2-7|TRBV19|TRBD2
TGTGCCAGTTGCGGGGGGCAGGGGCGCTACGAGCAGTACTTC
CASCGGQGRYEQYF
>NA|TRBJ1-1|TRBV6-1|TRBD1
TGTGCCAGCCTCCCCGGGACAGAGAACACTGAAGCTTTCTTT
CASLPGTENTEAFF
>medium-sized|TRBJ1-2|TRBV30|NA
TGTGCCTGGAGTGTACAGGGCGCCTATGGCTACACCTTC
CAWSVQGAYGYTF
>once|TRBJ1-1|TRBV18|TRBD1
TGTGCCAGCTCACCACAGGGGGCAGAAGAAACTGAAGCTTTCTTT
CASSPQGAEETEAFF
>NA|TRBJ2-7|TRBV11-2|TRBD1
TGTGCCAGCAGCTTAGGACAGGGTGGCCTTTACGAGCAGTACTTC
CASSLGQGGLYEQYF
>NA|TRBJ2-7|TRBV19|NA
TGTGCCAGTAGTATTTCCAGGGATGACCACGAGCAGTACTTC
CASSISRDDHEQYF
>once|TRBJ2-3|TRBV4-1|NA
TGCGCCAGCAGCCAAGTATTGGGGGGGGGCAGGAATAAGGATACGCAGTATTTT
CASSQVLGGGRNKDTQYF
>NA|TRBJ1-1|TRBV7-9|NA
TGTGCCAGCAGCTTAATCCGAGACAGCTCTGAAGCTTTCTTT
CASSLIRDSSEAFF
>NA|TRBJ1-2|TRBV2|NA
TGTGCCAGCACCCCCAACTCTGGGCCTAACTATGGCTACACCTTC
CASTPNSGPNYGYTF
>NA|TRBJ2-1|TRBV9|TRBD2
TGTGCCAGCAGCGTTAGCGTCGGACTAGTGGACAATGAGCAGTTCTTC
CASSVSVGLVDNEQFF